This TCR beta chain was identified during a study of immune evolution from preneoplasia to lung adenocarcinoma. Whole-study results and caveats: Top clone frequencies peaked in normal lung, apparently declining through invasive adenocarcinoma. Later-stage lesions seemingly showed higher T cell density and diversity than normal lung.

CDR1 is MNHEY, CDR2 SMNVEV, per germline (reference sequence). CDR3 length equals 18 residues. V trimming: 4 bases; J trimming: 7 bases; junction bases outside the gene matches: 16. Some clones are missing from TCRdb's copy, which holds only in-frame ones; the method was immunoSEQ multiplex PCR. Of just over 7,000 clones detected, approximately 79% appear once; the ten largest clones hold around 17%. A word on this clone: Its antigen is still unknown. A clone one base away is much larger, so this may be a read error.

H&E slides confirmed each diagnosis, reviewed by two pathologists independently. The specimen sequenced was FFPE adjacent normal lung tissue. The origin of this receptor is a person aged 65-85 years with lung adenocarcinoma. The gene calls are TRBV27 and TRBJ2-1; 10 bases are a match to TRBD2. Here the CDR3 DNA reads TGTGCCAGCAGTTCGGAGGGTAGCGGGGGGACCGGGGTAAATGAGCAGTTCTTC. The encoded protein is CASSSEGSGGTGVNEQFF.